These 27 T cell receptor beta chains share one sample of origin, sequenced in a study of blood T cell repertoires in COVID-19 (dated by TCRdb to 2018 to 2020). Library method: the immunoSEQ multiplex PCR assay. Not all clones reach the TCRdb copy of this immuneACCESS table, which keeps in-frame sequences only. Checked studies attribute under half of the gap to unresolved V genes and leave the rest unexplained. The table for this sample lists around 140,000 clones; about 87% of them were counted only once. The top ten constitute approximately 45% of the sample. The source material was peripheral blood. These receptors came from a human donor in a cohort sampled during active COVID-19.

This chain joins TRBV4-2 and TRBJ1-2; 11 nucleotides match TRBD1. There are 14 residues in the CDR3. In germline, CDR1 is LGHNA, CDR2 YNFKEQ. Trimming removed 6 bases from V and 8 bases from J; junction bases left unmatched: 8. The CDR3 loop reads CASRRTGGAGGYTF. Written as DNA, the CDR3 is TGTGCCAGCAGACGGACAGGGGGCGCGGGAGGCTACACCTTC.

This clone was seen a single time. The V gene is TRBV7-8, the J gene TRBJ2-5; 9 bases align to TRBD1. The CDR3 spans 14 residues. The ends lost 6 bases at V and 5 bases at J; junction bases unmatched: 7. Germline V gene lookup returns CDR1 SGHVS and CDR2 FQNEAQ. Here the CDR3 reads CASRQPGQGETQYF. The CDR3 DNA reads as TGTGCCAGCAGACAGCCGGGACAGGGTGAGACCCAGTACTTC.

The chain couples TRBV7-9 to TRBJ2-2; 8 bases fit TRBD2. The CDR3 is 17 amino acids. Trimming at V came to 5 bases and at J to 7 bases, leaving 15 bases not matched to a gene. Germline V gene sequence: CDR1 SEHNR, CDR2 FQNEAQ (reference sequence). The CDR3 is CASSRTPGGGIDGELFF. The DNA for the CDR3 is TGTGCCAGCAGCCGGACCCCCGGGGGGGGGATTGACGGGGAGCTGTTTTTT.

The J gene is TRBJ2-2, the V gene TRBV3-1 (or the pseudogene TRBV3-2); D uncertain. This CDR3 region has 13 residues. With 2 bases removed from V and 5 bases from J, the gap between germline ends came to 6 bases. The germline V gene has CDR1 LGHDT and CDR2 YNNKEL (reference sequence). The CDR3 DNA sequence: TGTGCCAGCAGCCAAACTAAAACCGGGGAGCTGTTTTTT. Protein product: CASSQTKTGELFF.

V gene TRBV10-3 combines with J gene TRBJ2-1; 8 bases are a match to TRBD1. This CDR3 is 15 amino acids long. CDR1 and CDR2 from the germline V gene are ENHRY and SYGVKD. V lost 10 bases and J lost 5; bases outside the gene matches: 13. The CDR3 sequence: CATSMATGVHNEQFF. The CDR3 region has the DNA TGTGCCACCTCGATGGCGACAGGGGTGCACAATGAGCAGTTCTTC.

In its sample, this clone was seen a few times. The rearrangement links TRBV4-1 to TRBJ1-6; the D gene is possibly TRBD1 (5 bases). The germline V gene encodes CDR1 MGHRA and CDR2 YSYEKL. This CDR3 has 16 amino acids. Trimming pared 0 bases from V and 6 bases from J, leaving 12 bases between. The CDR3 loop reads CASSQDRGWGNSPLHF. Written as DNA, the CDR3 is TGCGCCAGCAGCCAAGATAGGGGCTGGGGTAATTCACCCCTCCACTTT.

This chain connects TRBV19 to TRBJ2-1; 14 nucleotides line up with TRBD2. Germline lookup yields CDR1 LNHDA and CDR2 SQIVND (reference sequence). The CDR3 covers 18 residues. V shed 5 bases, J shed 2 bases, and the junction held 8 bases outside the gene matches. This chain's CDR3 is CASSSPGLAGEAYNEQFF. The CDR3 nucleotides read TGTGCCAGTAGTTCGCCGGGACTAGCGGGGGAGGCCTACAATGAGCAGTTCTTC.

The chain employs TRBV28 and TRBJ1-1; D is unclear. This CDR3 is 13 amino acids long. The V gene lost 3 bases and the J gene lost 6 bases, with 11 bases spanning the gap. CDR1 MDHEN and CDR2 SYDVKM come from the germline V gene. This chain's CDR3 is CASSFLHEAEAFF. The DNA for the CDR3 is TGTGCCAGCAGTTTCTTACACGAGGCTGAAGCTTTCTTT.

The rearrangement joins TRBV19 to TRBJ1-1, with D hard to call. The ends were cut back, 8 bases at V and 4 bases at J, with 20 bases in the middle. The germline V gene encodes CDR1 LNHDA and CDR2 SQIVND (reference sequence). The CDR3 has 15 residues. DNA for the CDR3: TGTGCCAGTCGACGGAGCAAGGATTGGTTCACTGAAGCTTTCTTT. Protein: CASRRSKDWFTEAFF.

The chain employs TRBV11-3 and TRBJ2-3; 9 bases are shared with TRBD2. J was trimmed by 1 base and V by 5 bases; bases with no gene match: 4. CDR3 length: 15 residues. The germline V gene encodes CDR1 SGHNT and CDR2 YENEEA. The CDR3 DNA reads TGTGCCAGCAGCGATCGGACTAGCGGCACAGATACGCAGTATTTT. Amino acids: CASSDRTSGTDTQYF.

The chain recombines TRBV5-6 with TRBJ2-5, with TRBD1 identical over 8 bases. The V gene's germline CDR1 is SGHDT and CDR2 YYEEEE. V dropped 3 bases and J dropped 4; count of bases not matched to a gene: 5. The CDR3 covers 14 residues. The CDR3 coding sequence is TGTGCCAGCAGCTCAACAGGGGGAAGAGAGACCCAGTACTTC. Protein sequence: CASSSTGGRETQYF.

The rearrangement joins TRBV5-1 to TRBJ2-1, with 11 bases identical to TRBD1. The length of the CDR3 is 16 residues. J gave up 4 bases and V 4 bases, and 7 bases lay outside the gene matches. The germline V gene encodes CDR1 SGHRS and CDR2 YFSETQ. CDR3 DNA sequence: TGCGCCAGCAGCACCGGACAGGGGGCTGTATACAATGAGCAGTTCTTC. This codes for CASSTGQGAVYNEQFF.

The chain links TRBV19 to TRBJ2-1, with D perhaps matching TRBD2 (6 bases). Trimming removed 1 base from V and 10 bases from J, with 14 bases in between. CDR1 is LNHDA, CDR2 SQIVND, per germline (reference sequence). CDR3 length: 14 residues. CDR3 bases: TGTGCCAGTAGTATAGCCGGGGGTTACGAGGAGCAGTTCTTC. This encodes CASSIAGGYEEQFF.

J is TRBJ2-1 and V is TRBV6-4, with TRBD2 as a possible D gene (6 bases). Germline V gene lookup returns CDR1 MRHNA and CDR2 SNTAGT. The CDR3 spans 15 residues. V was clipped by 5 bases and J by 7 bases, with 18 bases between them. The CDR3 nucleotides are TGTGCCAGCAGTCGAGATGCTGGGGGGAGTAATGAGCAGTTCTTC. Its translation: CASSRDAGGSNEQFF.

This rearrangement joins TRBV1 to TRBJ2-5; whether TRBD1, the table's D call, matches the DNA was not checked. TRBV1 is classified as a pseudogene. This CDR3 is built from 10 residues. CDR3 sequence (DNA): TGCACCAGCAGACCTTTTCAGGGGTACTTC. Its protein product is CTSRPFQGYF.

CDR3 residues: CASSALGTGGLYGYTF. The DNA of the CDR3 is TGTGCCAGTAGTGCCCTCGGGACAGGGGGCCTATATGGCTACACCTTC. V and J are TRBV19 and TRBJ1-2; 12 nucleotides line up with TRBD1. The CDR3 consists of 16 residues. After removal of 5 bases from V and 5 bases from J, the junction contained 9 bases not matched to a gene. From germline, CDR1 is LNHDA and CDR2 SQIVND (reference sequence).

The chain recombines TRBV5-4 with TRBJ2-7; D possibly corresponds to TRBD2 (6 bases). This CDR3 region has 14 residues. CDR1 is SGHNT, CDR2 YYREEE, per germline (reference sequence). Deletions cut 4 bases from V and 6 bases from J, with 17 bases between. The CDR3 protein is CASSRLGIGGEQYF. CDR3 sequence (DNA): TGTGCCAGCAGCCGACTAGGGATTGGGGGCGAGCAGTACTTC.

CDR3 region: CASSLGQGAADTQYF. CDR3 DNA: TGTGCCAGCAGCTTGGGACAGGGGGCTGCAGATACGCAGTATTTT. This chain connects TRBV5-8 to TRBJ2-3; 10 bases are shared with TRBD1. From germline, CDR1 is SGHTS and CDR2 YDEGEE. CDR3 length equals 15 residues. J lost 4 bases, V lost 0 bases, and 2 bases had no gene match.

The rearrangement uses TRBV7-9 and TRBJ2-5; 14 bases are a match to TRBD2. The CDR3 has 17 residues. The V gene end was trimmed by 5 bases and the J gene end by 4 bases; junction bases not matched to a gene: 9. In germline, CDR1 is SEHNR, CDR2 FQNEAQ (reference sequence). The CDR3 DNA reads as TGTGCCAGCAGCACCCACCGACTAGCGGGAGGGGGAGAGACCCAGTACTTC. It specifies CASSTHRLAGGGETQYF.

This chain joins TRBV19 and TRBJ2-7, with 7 bases fitting TRBD1. Germline V gene lookup returns CDR1 LNHDA and CDR2 SQIVND (reference sequence). The junction had 4 bases not matched to a gene; V was cut back by 5 bases and J by 6 bases. The CDR3 totals 12 residues. The CDR3 DNA reads as TGTGCCAGTAGTTCAGCAGGGGGCGAGCAGTACTTC. This sequence encodes CASSSAGGEQYF.

The chain couples TRBV19 to TRBJ2-1; 10 bases match TRBD2. Germline-derived CDR1 and CDR2 are LNHDA and SQIVND (reference sequence). The V and J ends lost 1 base and 4 bases, in that order; junction bases with no gene match: 10. This CDR3 has 18 residues. CDR3 residues: CASSIGTSGRGLYNEQFF. CDR3 coding DNA: TGTGCCAGTAGTATAGGGACTAGCGGAAGGGGTCTTTACAATGAGCAGTTCTTC. Together with reference TRBV19 and TRBJ2-1, the CDR3 gives the full variable domain: DGGITQSPKYLFRKEGQNVTLSCEQNLNHDAMYWYRQDPGQGLRLIYYSQIVNDFQKGDIAEGYSVSREKKESFPLTVTSAQKNPTAFYLCASSIGTSGRGLYNEQFFGPGTRLTVL.

This chain links TRBV3-1 (or the pseudogene TRBV3-2) with TRBJ2-1; 10 bases are shared with TRBD2. CDR3 length: 16 amino acids. J lost 6 bases, V lost 4 bases, and 9 bases had no gene match. Germline V CDR1 and CDR2: LGHDT, YNNKEL (reference sequence). CDR3 coding DNA: TGTGCCAGCAGCCCTCGGACTAGCGGTTTTGGCAATGAGCAGTTCTTC. Protein product: CASSPRTSGFGNEQFF.

J is TRBJ2-2 and V is TRBV9; 8 bases agree with TRBD1. V shed 0 bases and J 2 bases; nucleotides not matched to a gene: 3. Per the germline V gene, CDR1 is SGDLS and CDR2 is YYNGEE. The CDR3 has 16 residues. The CDR3 here is CASSVGAGGNTGELFF. As DNA, the CDR3 is TGTGCCAGCAGCGTAGGGGCAGGGGGCAACACCGGGGAGCTGTTTTTT.

The chain employs TRBV6-2 or TRBV6-3 and TRBJ2-2; 7 bases are shared with TRBD1. After removal of 6 bases from V and 7 bases from J, the junction contained 8 bases not matched to a gene. Germline-derived CDR1 and CDR2 are MNHEY and SVGEGT. The CDR3 runs to 14 residues. The CDR3 DNA is TGTGCCAGCAGCTTCCAGGGGGAGCACGGGGAGCTGTTTTTT. Amino acid sequence: CASSFQGEHGELFF.

The gene calls are TRBV4-3 and TRBJ2-7, with 9 bases aligning to TRBD1. The CDR3 covers 15 residues. Germline loops: CDR1 LGHNA, CDR2 YSLEER. Trimming at V came to 0 bases and at J to 4 bases, leaving 4 bases not matched to a gene. CDR3 coding DNA: TGCGCCAGCAGCCAAGATCGGGACAGGGTTTACGAGCAGTACTTC. Amino acids: CASSQDRDRVYEQYF.

V usage is TRBV11-3 and J usage is TRBJ2-7; maybe TRBD1 (6 bases). Germline V gene data show CDR1 as SGHNT and CDR2 as YENEEA. Trimming removed 3 bases from V and 0 bases from J, with 9 bases in between. The CDR3 length is 14 residues. The CDR3 loop reads CASSFDRNSYEQYF. The CDR3 nucleotides are TGTGCCAGCAGCTTCGACAGGAACTCCTACGAGCAGTACTTC.

In DNA form, the CDR3 reads TGTGCCAGCAGCTTTGGACAGGGGAACACTGAAGCTTTCTTT. This sequence encodes CASSFGQGNTEAFF. The V call is TRBV7-3, the J call TRBJ1-1, with TRBD1 matching over 8 bases. CDR3 length equals 14 residues. J gave up 1 base and V 3 bases, and 1 base lay outside the gene matches. Germline V CDR1 and CDR2: SGHTA, FQGTGA.